Presented here are 31 T cell receptor beta chains from one specimen sequenced in a study of blood T cells in healthy people across ages. The use of a sample-barcoded 5' primer and a J-beta primer mix characterized a second PCR of about 7 to 12 cycles. TCRdb reanalysed the 5' RACE reads using MiXCR and keeps one entry per CDR3 protein. In the table there are hundreds of thousands of distinct CDR3 sequences, over 45% of which are singletons. Sequencing was done on a sample of blood. These receptors were taken from a young man in good health.

This clonotype was recorded only once. The chain carries TRBV7-9 and TRBJ2-7; TRBD2 is a possible D gene (6 bases). The CDR3 spans 16 residues. The V end lost 2 bases, the J end lost 0 bases, and 14 bases lay between the germline ends. The germline gives CDR1 SEHNR, CDR2 FQNEAQ (reference sequence). CDR3 sequence (DNA): TGTGCCAGCAGCTTAAAGGCGGGACCCGACTCCTACGAGCAGTACTTC. Amino acids: CASSLKAGPDSYEQYF. The variable domain in full, completed from reference TRBV7-9 and TRBJ2-7, reads DTGVSQNPRHKITKRGQNVTFRCDPISEHNRLYWYRQTLGQGPEFLTYFQNEAQLEKSRLLSDRFSAERPKGSFSTLEIQRTEQGDSAMYLCASSLKAGPDSYEQYFGPGTRLTVT.

The chain has TRBV6-1 and TRBJ2-6; D is possibly TRBD2 (6 bases). V lost 2 bases, J lost 0 bases, and 11 bases lay in between. CDR3 length equals 17 residues. The germline V gene encodes CDR1 MNHNS and CDR2 SASEGT. DNA of the CDR3: TGTGCCAGCAGTGAATGGCTGCGGGGCTCTGGGGCCAACGTCCTGACTTTC. Translating gives CASSEWLRGSGANVLTF.

This clonotype came up a few times. This sequence joins TRBV7-2 and TRBJ2-5; D is unresolved. Between the trimmed V and J ends, which lost 2 bases and 5 bases, there was a span of 6 bases. Germline V gene lookup returns CDR1 SGHTA and CDR2 FQGNSA. CDR3 length equals 12 residues. CDR3 bases: TGTGCCAGCAGCTTACAGACGGAGACCCAGTACTTC. Its protein product is CASSLQTETQYF.

Many counts were recorded for this clonotype. The chain is built from TRBV27 and TRBJ2-7, with TRBD2 as a possible D gene (6 bases). CDR3 length: 17 residues. V was shortened by 3 bases and J by 4 bases, with 22 bases between the two germline ends. The germline V gene has CDR1 MNHEY and CDR2 SMNVEV (reference sequence). The CDR3 nucleotides are TGTGCCAGCAGTTTCTCCCCCCCCCGCAGGGCGGGGTACGAGCAGTACTTC. Translating gives CASSFSPPRRAGYEQYF.

J is TRBJ2-3 and V is TRBV7-9, with 13 bases aligning to TRBD2. Losses at the gene ends were 5 bases for V and 1 base for J; bases not matched to a gene: 9. Germline V gene data show CDR1 as SEHNR and CDR2 as FQNEAQ (reference sequence). The CDR3 is 18 residues long. CDR3 region: CASSDTSGRAVGTDTQYF. As DNA, the CDR3 is TGTGCCAGCAGCGACACTAGCGGGAGGGCCGTGGGCACAGATACGCAGTATTTT.

The gene calls are TRBV20-1 and TRBJ1-5, with 8 bases matching TRBD1. The germline V gene has CDR1 DFQATT and CDR2 SNEGSKA (reference sequence). V trimming: 3 bases; J trimming: 11 bases; junction bases outside the gene matches: 15. The CDR3 covers 15 residues. The CDR3 here is CSASTATGVGGAQHF. CDR3 DNA sequence: TGCAGTGCTAGTACCGCGACAGGGGTTGGGGGCGCCCAGCATTTT.

The genes are TRBV14 and TRBJ1-2; 7 bases agree with TRBD1. Germline assignment: CDR1 SGHDN and CDR2 FVKESK. This CDR3 is 14 amino acids long. J was trimmed by 8 bases and V by 0 bases; bases with no gene match: 6. The CDR3 bases are TGTGCCAGCAGCCAAGAGTTACAGGGGAGCGGCTACACCTTC. Translation gives CASSQELQGSGYTF.

This clonotype was detected only once. V is TRBV4-1 and J is TRBJ1-4; maybe TRBD1 (6 bases). CDR3 size: 14 residues. Trimming removed 6 bases at V and 1 base at J, with 9 bases between. Germline V lookup: CDR1 MGHRA, CDR2 YSYEKL. This CDR3 reads CASSYRVTNEKLFF. The CDR3 DNA reads TGCGCCAGCAGTTACAGGGTAACTAATGAAAAACTGTTTTTT.

V and J are TRBV19 and TRBJ2-7, with D possibly TRBD2 on 6 matching bases. Trimming removed 5 bases from V and 0 bases from J, with 23 bases in between. Germline CDR1 LNHDA, CDR2 SQIVND (reference sequence). CDR3 length: 18 amino acids. DNA for the CDR3: TGTGCCAGTAGTCCGAGAGGGTGCGCGGGGTTGAGCTCCTACGAGCAGTACTTC. As protein: CASSPRGCAGLSSYEQYF.

This chain uses TRBV14 with TRBJ1-1; TRBD1 is a possible D gene (5 bases). This CDR3 is built from 12 residues. The V end lost 7 bases, the J end lost 7 bases, and 13 bases lay between the germline ends. CDR1 is SGHDN, CDR2 FVKESK, per germline. The CDR3 region is CASNKGYGEAFF. The CDR3 DNA is TGTGCCAGCAACAAGGGGTACGGTGAAGCTTTCTTT.

CDR3 protein: CASSVAGGNNQPQHF. In DNA form, the CDR3 reads TGTGCCAGCAGCGTAGCGGGGGGGAACAATCAGCCCCAGCATTTT. The chain employs TRBV9 and TRBJ1-5; TRBD1 might be the D (5 bases). The CDR3 consists of 15 residues. V was trimmed by 0 bases and J by 3 bases, leaving 10 bases between them. CDR1 is SGDLS, CDR2 YYNGEE, per germline. Full variable domain (missing parts from reference TRBV9 and TRBJ1-5): DSGVTQTPKHLITATGQRVTLRCSPRSGDLSVYWYQQSLDQGLQFLIQYYNGEERAKGNILERFSAQQFPDLHSELNLSSLELGDSALYFCASSVAGGNNQPQHFGDGTRLSIL.

This clonotype was seen only a few times. This chain connects TRBV25-1 to TRBJ1-5; D is unclear. The V gene's germline CDR1 is MGHDK and CDR2 SYGVNS. Trimming took 4 bases from V and 7 from J, leaving 14 bases between them. The length of the CDR3 is 14 residues. The CDR3 here is CASSALISSQPQHF. The CDR3 DNA follows: TGTGCCAGCAGTGCCCTGATCAGTTCCCAGCCCCAGCATTTT.

The genes are TRBV5-1 and TRBJ2-1; D remains ambiguous. CDR1 SGHRS and CDR2 YFSETQ come from the germline V gene. This CDR3 has 10 amino acids. The V end was cut by 5 bases, the J end by 9 bases, with 6 bases between. The CDR3 sequence is CASRGSEQFF. CDR3 in DNA: TGCGCCAGCAGGGGTTCTGAGCAGTTCTTC. The full variable domain, completed using reference TRBV5-1 and TRBJ2-1, is KAGVTQTPRYLIKTRGQQVTLSCSPISGHRSVSWYQQTPGQGLQFLFEYFSETQRNKGNFPGRFSGRQFSNSRSEMNVSTLELGDSALYLCASRGSEQFFGPGTRLTVL.

The CDR3 bases are TGCGCCAGCAGCCATCGCTTAACGGAGCCCTTAGCCAAAAACATTCAGTACTTC. Its protein product is CASSHRLTEPLAKNIQYF. V is TRBV4-1 and J is TRBJ2-4; D not resolved. Germline CDR1 MGHRA, CDR2 YSYEKL. The CDR3 covers 18 residues. V lost 3 bases to trimming and J lost 0 bases, with 18 bases between them.

V is TRBV3-1 and J is TRBJ2-7; no clear D. V gave up 1 base and J gave up 0 bases, with 7 bases separating them. Germline V lookup: CDR1 LGHDT, CDR2 YNNKEL (reference sequence). This CDR3 has 14 residues. CDR3 nucleotides: TGTGCCAGCAGCCAAGCGCCTCTCTCCTACGAGCAGTACTTC. This gives the protein CASSQAPLSYEQYF.

This sequence joins TRBV6-2 or TRBV6-3 and TRBJ2-3, with TRBD2 matching over 9 bases. V shed 6 bases, J shed 6 bases, and the junction held 7 bases outside the gene matches. Germline V gene data show CDR1 as MNHEY and CDR2 as SVGEGT. The CDR3 has 14 amino acids. In DNA form, the CDR3 reads TGTGCCAGCAGAATAGCGGGAGCACGCGATACGCAGTATTTT. Its protein is CASRIAGARDTQYF.

J is TRBJ2-5 and V is TRBV18; perhaps TRBD2 as D (5 bases). The V end lost 3 bases, the J end lost 3 bases, and 8 bases lay between the germline ends. Germline assignment: CDR1 KGHSH and CDR2 LQKENI. The CDR3 has 13 residues. This CDR3 is CASSPRREETQYF. CDR3 nucleotides: TGTGCCAGCTCACCCCGGCGGGAAGAGACCCAGTACTTC. The variable domain in full, completed from reference TRBV18 and TRBJ2-5, reads NAGVMQNPRHLVRRRGQEARLRCSPMKGHSHVYWYRQLPEEGLKFMVYLQKENIIDESGMPKERFSAEFPKEGPSILRIQQVVRGDSAAYFCASSPRREETQYFGPGTRLLVL.

CDR3 in amino acids: CSAIRTSSYNEQFF. The CDR3, as DNA: TGCAGTGCCATCAGGACGAGCTCCTACAATGAGCAGTTCTTC. The J gene is TRBJ2-1, the V gene TRBV20-1; no clear D. Germline lookup yields CDR1 DFQATT and CDR2 SNEGSKA (reference sequence). The CDR3 extends over 14 amino acids. Trimming shortened V by 6 bases and J by 0 bases, and 12 bases separated the two germline ends.

The V and J genes are TRBV4-1 and TRBJ2-7, with D tentatively TRBD1 or TRBD2 (5 bases each). V gave up 5 bases and J gave up 5 bases, with 16 bases separating them. Looked up from germline, CDR1 is MGHRA and CDR2 is YSYEKL. The CDR3 contains 14 residues. The CDR3 loop reads CASSGTTNSDEQYF. CDR3 coding DNA: TGCGCCAGCAGCGGGACGACCAATTCAGACGAGCAGTACTTC.

The count of this clonotype is one. The chain has TRBV2 and TRBJ1-2, with D uncertain. The germline gives CDR1 SNHLY, CDR2 FYNNEI. V lost 7 bases, J lost 0 bases, and 12 bases lay in between. The CDR3 has 14 amino acids. The CDR3 sequence is CASTLQQSNYGYTF. The CDR3 nucleotides are TGTGCCAGCACCTTACAGCAGTCTAACTATGGCTACACCTTC.

This rearrangement joins TRBV25-1 to TRBJ1-2; D is uncertain. Germline CDR1 reads MGHDK; CDR2 reads SYGVNS. There are 14 residues in the CDR3. V lost 2 bases, J lost 4 bases, and 11 bases lay in between. CDR3 in amino acids: CASSEKRLTYGYTF. CDR3 in DNA: TGTGCCAGCAGTGAAAAGAGGCTAACCTATGGCTACACCTTC.

The rearrangement links TRBV6-5 to TRBJ2-3, with D possibly matching TRBD2 (6 bases). V gave up 7 bases and J gave up 8 bases, with 16 bases separating them. CDR1 is MNHEY and CDR2 is SVGAGI in the germline V gene. The CDR3 length is 13 residues. CDR3 residues: CASNLTSTGTQYF. The CDR3 DNA reads TGTGCCAGCAACCTAACTAGCACGGGTACGCAGTATTTT.

V gene TRBV12-3 or TRBV12-4 combines with J gene TRBJ2-6, with 9 nucleotides matching TRBD1. The CDR3 totals 16 residues. The junction had 6 bases not matched to a gene; V was cut back by 6 bases and J by 3 bases. DNA of the CDR3: TGTGCCAGCAGGGGGACAGGGAGTGGTGGGGCCAACGTCCTGACTTTC. This gives the protein CASRGTGSGGANVLTF.

The chain uses TRBV9 and TRBJ2-5, with D maybe TRBD2 (6 bases). V lost 4 bases to trimming and J lost 0 bases, with 7 bases between them. Germline CDR1 is SGDLS and CDR2 is YYNGEE. The CDR3 spans 13 residues. The CDR3 region has the DNA TGTGCCAGCAGCCGGACTAACCAAGAGACCCAGTACTTC. Its translation is CASSRTNQETQYF.

This clonotype was seen only a few times. V and J are TRBV7-9 and TRBJ2-5, with TRBD2 matching over 7 bases. The trim removed 5 bases at V and 3 bases at J, leaving 6 bases unmatched. Looked up from germline, CDR1 is SEHNR and CDR2 is FQNEAQ (reference sequence). The CDR3 consists of 14 residues. The CDR3 bases are TGTGCCAGCAGCCGGGAGGCGGGGAAAGAGACCCAGTACTTC. Protein: CASSREAGKETQYF.

CDR3 bases: TGTGCCACCAGCAGAGCGTTACCGGGGGTTGTCGGCTCCTACAATGAGCAGTACTTC. Protein sequence: CATSRALPGVVGSYNEQYF. This chain links TRBV15 with TRBJ2-1; TRBD2 is a possible D gene (6 bases). The end of the DNA is better explained by TRBJ2-7, so the J call may be wrong. Germline lookup yields CDR1 LNHNV and CDR2 YYDKDF (reference sequence). The CDR3 spans 19 residues.

The chain couples TRBV5-1 to TRBJ2-2; D is uncertain. Germline V gives CDR1 SGHRS, CDR2 YFSETQ. The V end lost 5 bases, the J end lost 1 base, and 3 bases lay between the germline ends. The CDR3 loop spans 12 amino acids. The CDR3 loop is CASRENTGELFF. The CDR3 DNA reads TGCGCCAGCAGAGAGAACACCGGGGAGCTGTTTTTT.

The chain joins TRBV11-1 to TRBJ2-1; 12 nucleotides match TRBD1. The trim removed 9 bases at V and 8 bases at J, leaving 11 bases unmatched. The CDR3 is 15 residues long. Germline V gives CDR1 SGHAT, CDR2 FQDESV (reference sequence). This CDR3 is CASSITGTGGYEQFF. CDR3 coding DNA: TGTGCCAGTAGCATCACGGGGACAGGGGGCTATGAGCAGTTCTTC.

The V and J genes are TRBV6-2 or TRBV6-3 and TRBJ2-5; no reliable D call. V was shortened by 5 bases and J by 6 bases, with 16 bases between the two germline ends. This CDR3 is 14 amino acids long. Germline assignment: CDR1 MNHEY and CDR2 SVGEGT. Here the CDR3 DNA reads TGTGCCAGCAGTACCATCTCGAAGGCTAAGACCCAGTACTTC. Its translation is CASSTISKAKTQYF.

The chain combines TRBV5-1 with TRBJ1-2; TRBD1 is a possible D gene (5 bases). The length of the CDR3 is 13 residues. Trimming left V 5 bases short and J 6 bases short, with 14 bases between. The germline gives CDR1 SGHRS, CDR2 YFSETQ. DNA for the CDR3: TGCGCCAGCAGACCTGAAGGGACCGATGGCTACACCTTC. Translation: CASRPEGTDGYTF.

The chain uses TRBV29-1 and TRBJ1-1; D gene unclear. This CDR3 spans 14 amino acids. With 6 bases removed from V and 1 base from J, the gap between germline ends came to 15 bases. The V gene's germline CDR1 is SQVTM and CDR2 ANQGSEA. CDR3 nucleotide sequence: TGCAGCGTCGACAAGGCGGGCTCGAACACTGAAGCTTTCTTT. Protein: CSVDKAGSNTEAFF.